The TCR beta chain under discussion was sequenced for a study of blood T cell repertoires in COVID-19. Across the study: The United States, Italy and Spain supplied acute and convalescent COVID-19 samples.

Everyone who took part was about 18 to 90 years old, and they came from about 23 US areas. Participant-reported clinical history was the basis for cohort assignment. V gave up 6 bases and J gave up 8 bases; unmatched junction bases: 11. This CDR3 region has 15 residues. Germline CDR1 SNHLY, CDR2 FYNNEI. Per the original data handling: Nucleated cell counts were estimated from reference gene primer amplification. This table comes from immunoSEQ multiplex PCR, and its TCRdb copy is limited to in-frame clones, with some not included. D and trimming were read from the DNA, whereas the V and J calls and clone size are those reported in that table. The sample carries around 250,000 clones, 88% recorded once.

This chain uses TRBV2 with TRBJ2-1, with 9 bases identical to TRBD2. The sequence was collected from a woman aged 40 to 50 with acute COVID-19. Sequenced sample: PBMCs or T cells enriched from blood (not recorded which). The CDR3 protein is CASSRGLAGSDEQFF. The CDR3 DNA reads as TGTGCCAGCAGCCGGGGGCTAGCGGGATCCGATGAGCAGTTCTTC.